This TCR beta chain is drawn from a study of T cells in Graves' hyperthyroidism and ophthalmopathy. V dropped 9 bases and J dropped 0; count of bases not matched to a gene: 8. Germline values: CDR1 LNHDA, CDR2 SQIVND (reference sequence). This CDR3 has 15 residues. Amplified TCR beta CDR3 regions derived from RNA transcripts. An initial round of RT-PCR targeting the TCR CDR3 relied on the HTBI primer set. MiXCR was run by TCRdb on the multiplex PCR reads, yielding one entry per CDR3 protein. The sample holds around 200,000 distinct CDR3 sequences; around 19% are singletons and the top ten take 35% to 50%. This clonotype has ten or more counts.

Material for sequencing was blood. This chain links TRBV19 with TRBJ1-1; 9 nucleotides agree with TRBD1. This clonotype was sampled from a middle-aged man with Graves' hyperthyroidism. For the CDR3, the DNA is TGTGCCAGCAGCGAAACAGGGGGCATGAACACTGAAGCTTTCTTT. This codes for CASSETGGMNTEAFF.